Each of the 19 T cell receptor beta chains below was sequenced from the same sample in a study of T cells after yellow fever vaccination. TCRdb processed the 5' RACE reads anew with MiXCR; each CDR3 protein has one entry. The table lists about 240,000 distinct CDR3 sequences, less than 9% of them singletons. Sequenced here: CD4+ T cells sorted from PBMCs, sampled 15 days after the yellow fever booster vaccination. The source of these receptors is a man aged 25 to 45 who received the YFV17D yellow fever vaccine.

This clonotype was seen many times. The gene calls are TRBV7-2 and TRBJ2-1, with 11 positions matching TRBD2. V shed 5 bases, J shed 7 bases, and the junction held 7 bases outside the gene matches. CDR1 and CDR2 (germline): SGHTA, FQGNSA. The CDR3 sequence is 15 residues long. CDR3 amino acids: CASSLDLAGGNEQFF. The CDR3 DNA is TGTGCCAGCAGCCTTGATCTAGCGGGAGGTAATGAGCAGTTCTTC. Full variable domain (outside the CDR3, taken from reference TRBV7-2 and TRBJ2-1): GAGVSQSPSNKVTEKGKDVELRCDPISGHTALYWYRQSLGQGLEFLIYFQGNSAPDKSGLPSDRFSAERTGGSVSTLTIQRTQQEDSAVYLCASSLDLAGGNEQFFGPGTRLTVL.

This clonotype was seen more than once but under ten times. The genes are TRBV7-2 and TRBJ2-1; D possibly corresponds to TRBD2 (6 bases). The CDR3 extends over 13 amino acids. CDR1 SGHTA and CDR2 FQGNSA come from the germline V gene. V gave up 0 bases and J gave up 9 bases, with 9 bases separating them. The CDR3 sequence is CASSLARGSEQFF. In DNA, the CDR3 is TGTGCCAGCAGCTTAGCCCGGGGGAGTGAGCAGTTCTTC.

In this sample, this clonotype turned up a few times. The chain links TRBV12-3 or TRBV12-4 to TRBJ2-7, with a possible D match to TRBD1 (6 bases). V was cut by 5 bases and J by 5 bases, with 22 bases left in between. The CDR3 runs 16 residues. CDR3 loop: CASSPPSHRVGNEQYF. For the CDR3, the DNA is TGTGCCAGCAGTCCCCCCTCCCACAGGGTAGGGAACGAGCAGTACTTC.

This clonotype was detected a few times. The chain has TRBV5-1 and TRBJ2-6, with unresolved D. This CDR3 has 16 residues. In germline, CDR1 is SGHRS, CDR2 YFSETQ. The ends were cut back, 4 bases at V and 3 bases at J, with 14 bases in the middle. For the CDR3, the DNA is TGCGCCAGCAGCCCCCTGTTGGGGATTGGGGCCAACGTCCTGACTTTC. Its translation: CASSPLLGIGANVLTF. The whole variable domain, remainder taken from reference TRBV5-1 and TRBJ2-6, is KAGVTQTPRYLIKTRGQQVTLSCSPISGHRSVSWYQQTPGQGLQFLFEYFSETQRNKGNFPGRFSGRQFSNSRSEMNVSTLELGDSALYLCASSPLLGIGANVLTFGAGSRLTVL.

V is TRBV7-3 and J is TRBJ2-4; 8 bases are a match to TRBD2. Trimming at V came to 10 bases and at J to 1 base, leaving 3 bases not matched to a gene. Germline CDR1 reads SGHTA; CDR2 reads FQGTGA. The CDR3 consists of 13 residues. CDR3 protein: CATGGGAKNIQYF. The CDR3 nucleotides read TGTGCCACGGGGGGGGGGGCCAAAAACATTCAGTACTTC.

A few counts support this clonotype. V gene TRBV24-1 combines with J gene TRBJ2-3; TRBD1 matches at 8 bases. Germline loops: CDR1 KGHDR, CDR2 SFDVKD. The length of the CDR3 is 14 residues. V dropped 9 bases and J dropped 3; count of bases not matched to a gene: 7. CDR3: CATGGRQGTDTQYF. The CDR3 region has the DNA TGTGCCACCGGGGGCCGACAGGGGACAGATACGCAGTATTTT.

This chain links TRBV20-1 with TRBJ2-5; 8 bases line up with TRBD1. The V gene's germline CDR1 is DFQATT and CDR2 SNEGSKA (reference sequence). The V segment lost 8 bases and the J segment 1 base; nucleotides outside the gene matches: 15. The CDR3 totals 16 residues. The CDR3 bases are TGCAGTTTGGACTCCCGGACAGGGAGGTTCCAAGAGACCCAGTACTTC. Translated, it gives CSLDSRTGRFQETQYF.

This clonotype was observed at least ten times. This sequence joins TRBV12-3 or TRBV12-4 and TRBJ1-5; possibly TRBD1 for D (5 bases). V lost 6 bases and J lost 2, with 8 bases in between. The CDR3 extends over 13 amino acids. CDR3 sequence (DNA): TGTGCCAGCAGCTCGGGGGGCAATCAGCCCCAGCATTTT. It specifies CASSSGGNQPQHF.

A few counts support this clonotype. The rearrangement links TRBV5-1 to TRBJ1-2; TRBD1 agrees at 8 bases. V lost 1 base to trimming and J lost 5 bases; unmatched junction nucleotides: 7. CDR1 and CDR2 (germline): SGHRS, YFSETQ. There are 15 residues in the CDR3. Here the CDR3 reads CASSLSAGGSYGYTF. The CDR3 DNA follows: TGCGCCAGCAGCTTGTCCGCAGGGGGCTCTTATGGCTACACCTTC.

This clonotype has more than one count but fewer than ten. The chain carries TRBV7-8 and TRBJ1-1, with D possibly being TRBD1 (5 bases). Trimming removed 5 bases from V and 3 bases from J, with 19 bases in between. Germline assignment: CDR1 SGHVS and CDR2 FQNEAQ. The CDR3 runs to 16 residues. Here the CDR3 DNA reads TGTGCCAGCAGCCCGGGACGGAGCCAACGATACACTGAAGCTTTCTTT. Translated, it gives CASSPGRSQRYTEAFF. The complete variable domain, with remaining parts taken from reference TRBV7-8 and TRBJ1-1, reads GAGVSQSPRYKVAKRGQDVALRCDPISGHVSLFWYQQALGQGPEFLTYFQNEAQLDKSGLPSDRFFAERPEGSVSTLKIQRTQQEDSAVYLCASSPGRSQRYTEAFFGQGTRLTVV.

This clonotype was counted only a few times. The chain has TRBV20-1 and TRBJ2-2; 9 bases agree with TRBD2. V trimming: 7 bases; J trimming: 6 bases; junction bases outside the gene matches: 6. This CDR3 has 13 residues. Germline assignment: CDR1 DFQATT and CDR2 SNEGSKA (reference sequence). Written as DNA, the CDR3 is TGCAGTGTTGCGGGAGGGCTGGCCGGGGAGCTGTTTTTT. This gives the protein CSVAGGLAGELFF.

The chain employs TRBV27 and TRBJ2-7, with 13 bases lining up with TRBD2. Looked up from germline, CDR1 is MNHEY and CDR2 is SMNVEV (reference sequence). V was pared by 1 base and J by 6 bases, with 6 bases of the junction left unmatched. The CDR3 sequence is 16 residues long. This CDR3 reads CASSLFGTSGMSEQYF. CDR3 DNA: TGTGCCAGCAGTTTATTTGGGACTAGCGGGATGTCCGAGCAGTACTTC.

This chain connects TRBV28 to TRBJ1-6, with a tentative D call TRBD1 (6 bases). The CDR3 is made up of 15 amino acids. The V and J ends lost 3 bases and 6 bases respectively, with 12 bases between them. In germline, CDR1 is MDHEN, CDR2 SYDVKM. The CDR3 DNA reads as TGTGCCAGCAGTTTTGATGACAGGACTAATTCACCCCTCCACTTT. This translates into CASSFDDRTNSPLHF.

The chain links TRBV5-1 to TRBJ1-2; 7 bases align to TRBD1. Germline CDR1 SGHRS, CDR2 YFSETQ. CDR3 length: 16 amino acids. The J segment lost 0 bases and the V segment lost 3 bases, leaving 8 bases of the junction unmatched. CDR3 in DNA: TGCGCCAGCAGCTCCAGACAGGGCCCAGCTAACTATGGCTACACCTTC. This codes for CASSSRQGPANYGYTF.

This clonotype has a handful of counts. CDR3 loop: CAWSVSYWAETQYF. CDR3 bases: TGTGCCTGGAGTGTAAGTTACTGGGCGGAGACCCAGTACTTC. This rearrangement joins TRBV30 to TRBJ2-5; D is ambiguous. V shed 0 bases and J shed 5 bases, with 13 bases lying between them. The CDR3 is 14 residues long. Looked up from germline, CDR1 is GTSNPN and CDR2 is SVGIG (reference sequence).

The DNA for the CDR3 is TGCGCCAGCAGCTTGGGAACCGGGAGGTTTTATGAGCAGTTCTTC. Translation: CASSLGTGRFYEQFF. The chain has TRBV5-1 and TRBJ2-1, with TRBD2 matching 7 bases. There are 15 residues in the CDR3. Germline assignment: CDR1 SGHRS and CDR2 YFSETQ. Unmatched junction bases numbered 8, after V lost 0 bases and J lost 8 bases.

This clonotype was detected only a few times. The rearrangement joins TRBV25-1 to TRBJ2-2; D not resolved. The CDR3 length is 14 residues. Germline CDR1 is MGHDK and CDR2 is SYGVNS. Trimming left V 4 bases short and J 2 bases short, with 8 bases between. CDR3 nucleotide sequence: TGTGCCAGCAGTGCCCGGGTTAACACCGGGGAGCTGTTTTTT. Translation: CASSARVNTGELFF.

The CDR3 nucleotides read TGCGCCAGCAGCCTGACCCCGGGACAGGGGGCGTCCGGGGAGCTGTTTTTT. It is translated as CASSLTPGQGASGELFF. The V gene is TRBV5-1, the J gene TRBJ2-2; 12 bases are shared with TRBD1. The CDR3 has 17 amino acids. Germline V gene lookup returns CDR1 SGHRS and CDR2 YFSETQ. J lost 6 bases, V lost 4 bases, and 10 bases had no gene match.

The chain carries TRBV15 and TRBJ2-3, with TRBD2 as a possible D gene (5 bases). Germline V gene lookup returns CDR1 LNHNV and CDR2 YYDKDF (reference sequence). This CDR3 spans 14 amino acids. The germline V and J ends were trimmed by 1 base and 4 bases, with 9 bases remaining between them. CDR3 sequence reads: CATSRGTRPDTQYF. Here the CDR3 DNA reads TGTGCCACCAGCAGAGGAACTAGACCAGATACGCAGTATTTT.